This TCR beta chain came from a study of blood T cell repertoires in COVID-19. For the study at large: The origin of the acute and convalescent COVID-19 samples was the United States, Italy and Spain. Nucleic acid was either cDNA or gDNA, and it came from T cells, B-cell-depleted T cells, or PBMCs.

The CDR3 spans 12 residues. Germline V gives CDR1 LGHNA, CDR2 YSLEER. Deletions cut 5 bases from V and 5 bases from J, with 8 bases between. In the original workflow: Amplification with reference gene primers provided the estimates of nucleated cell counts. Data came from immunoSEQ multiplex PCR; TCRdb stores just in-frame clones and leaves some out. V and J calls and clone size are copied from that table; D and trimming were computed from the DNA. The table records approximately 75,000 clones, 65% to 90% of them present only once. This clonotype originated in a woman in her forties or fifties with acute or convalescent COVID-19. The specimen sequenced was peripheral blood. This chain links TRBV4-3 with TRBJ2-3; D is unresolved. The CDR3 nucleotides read TGCGCCAGCAGCTCCGTCGGAGATACGCAGTATTTT. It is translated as CASSSVGDTQYF.